Presented here are 12 T cell receptor beta chains from one specimen sequenced in a study of CXCR3-negative and CXCR3-positive naive CD8 T cells. UMI-labeled TRB cDNA libraries were prepared by 5' RACE. TCRdb re-called the 5' RACE reads and gives one entry per CDR3 protein, without DNA. This table lists 100,000 to 150,000 distinct CDR3 sequences. The source material was naive CXCR3- CD8+ T cells from blood. Subset in this sample: CD45RO-CCR7+CD27+CD95- naive CD8+ T cells lacking CXCR3 (TNR3-). The receptors shown here come from a human donor in good health. Some clones in this sample may be carry-over from other donors' samples.

This chain uses TRBV11-1 with TRBJ2-7; the D call of TRBD1 rests on TCRdb alone, since no DNA is present to check it. The length of the CDR3 is 16 residues. Germline lookup yields CDR1 SGHAT and CDR2 FQDESV (reference sequence). The CDR3: CASSSRDRLSSYEQYF.

This chain links TRBV5-1 with TRBJ1-1; absent DNA, TCRdb's TRBD1 call cannot be checked. Germline-derived CDR1 and CDR2 are SGHRS and YFSETQ. CDR3 size: 15 residues. The CDR3 sequence is CASSLVTGSGTEAFF.

This chain uses TRBV20-1 with TRBJ2-7; TCRdb selects TRBD1, and the lack of DNA leaves this call unchecked. Germline V lookup: CDR1 DFQATT, CDR2 SNEGSKA (reference sequence). CDR3 length: 12 residues. The CDR3 region is CSIWDGYYEQYF.

This chain connects TRBV7-9 to TRBJ2-5; TCRdb reports TRBD1, a call that lacks DNA to check it against. CDR1 and CDR2 (germline): SEHNR, FQNEAQ (reference sequence). The CDR3 runs 15 residues. CDR3 sequence reads: CASSYPSPGPETQYF. Complete variable domain (other parts from reference TRBV7-9 and TRBJ2-5): DTGVSQNPRHKITKRGQNVTFRCDPISEHNRLYWYRQTLGQGPEFLTYFQNEAQLEKSRLLSDRFSAERPKGSFSTLEIQRTEQGDSAMYLCASSYPSPGPETQYFGPGTRLLVL.

The chain recombines TRBV28 with TRBJ2-7. The CDR3 spans 13 residues. In germline, CDR1 is MDHEN, CDR2 SYDVKM. The CDR3 spells CASSLTVLYEQYF.

The CDR3 protein is CASTIRDSLQGNYGYTF. The chain carries TRBV12-3 or TRBV12-4 and TRBJ1-2; TCRdb's D call, TRBD1, is unchecked because there is no DNA. There are 17 residues in the CDR3.

CDR3 loop: CASSLGGPIHEQYF. The V and J genes are TRBV5-1 and TRBJ2-7; TCRdb lists TRBD2, though no DNA is available to test this call. Germline V CDR1 and CDR2: SGHRS, YFSETQ. The CDR3 runs 14 residues.

The chain uses TRBV19 and TRBJ2-2; TCRdb names TRBD1, which stays unverified in the absence of DNA. The CDR3 consists of 16 residues. The germline gives CDR1 LNHDA, CDR2 SQIVND (reference sequence). The CDR3: CASSIPGVGITGELFF. Supplemented by reference TRBV19 and TRBJ2-2, the full variable domain reads DGGITQSPKYLFRKEGQNVTLSCEQNLNHDAMYWYRQDPGQGLRLIYYSQIVNDFQKGDIAEGYSVSREKKESFPLTVTSAQKNPTAFYLCASSIPGVGITGELFFGEGSRLTVL.

CDR3 sequence reads: CASSFLAGQDNEQFF. The chain carries TRBV5-4 and TRBJ2-1; the D gene TCRdb calls, TRBD1, cannot be checked with no DNA. The CDR3 contains 15 residues. Germline CDR1 SGHNT, CDR2 YYREEE (reference sequence).

This chain uses TRBV12-3 or TRBV12-4 with TRBJ1-4. CDR3 length equals 16 residues. CDR3 protein: CASSSKNLDLNEKLFF.

The chain combines TRBV7-9 with TRBJ2-2. Germline assignment: CDR1 SEHNR and CDR2 FQNEAQ (reference sequence). This CDR3 region has 18 residues. This CDR3 is CASSLVDPGPVLRGELFF.

The chain combines TRBV14 with TRBJ2-3; TCRdb's D call, TRBD2, is unchecked because there is no DNA. Per germline, CDR1 SGHDN and CDR2 FVKESK. There are 14 residues in the CDR3. CDR3 amino acids: CASSHTSGTDTQYF.